This entry concerns a single T cell receptor beta chain. Antigen specificity is unknown. Sequencing was at survey level. Libraries were prepared by immunoSEQ multiplex PCR; TCRdb keeps only in-frame clonotypes and omits some of them. There are around 34,000 clones in the sample; roughly 85% occur only once, and roughly 1.2% lies in the top ten. Trimming shortened V by 5 bases and J by 8 bases, and 18 bases separated the two germline ends. CDR1 is MNHNS, CDR2 SASEGT, per germline. The CDR3 runs to 14 residues. This entry comes from a study of STAT5B mutations in CD4+ large granular lymphocyte leukemia. Study-level points and caveats: Data were not HLA-matched across samples. Top patient clones used TRBV06 genes more often: 8/27 versus 2/35 in controls. No patients shared main leukemic clonotypes, though 20% to 25% appeared at low frequency elsewhere.

V gene TRBV6-1 combines with J gene TRBJ1-1, with a tentative D call TRBD1 (6 bases). What was sequenced was CD4+ T cells from blood buffy coats. This receptor was taken from a human donor in good health. CDR3 sequence (DNA): TGTGCCAGCAGTCCCACCCGGGCCGGACAGGAAGCTTTCTTT. This sequence encodes CASSPTRAGQEAFF.